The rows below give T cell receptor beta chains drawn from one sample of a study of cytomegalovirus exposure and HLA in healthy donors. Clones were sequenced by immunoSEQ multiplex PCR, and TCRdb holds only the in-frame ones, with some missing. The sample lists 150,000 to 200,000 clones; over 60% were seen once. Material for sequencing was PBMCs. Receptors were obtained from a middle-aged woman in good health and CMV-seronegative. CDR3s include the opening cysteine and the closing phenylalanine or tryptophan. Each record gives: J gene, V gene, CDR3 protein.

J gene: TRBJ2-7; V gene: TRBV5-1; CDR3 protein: CASKKTRDSSYEQYF
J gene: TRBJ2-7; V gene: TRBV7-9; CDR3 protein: CASSGGQYEQYF
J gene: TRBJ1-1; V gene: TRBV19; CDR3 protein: CASTPRGRAWNTEAFF
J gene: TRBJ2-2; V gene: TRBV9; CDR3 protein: CASSVGQGAGELFF
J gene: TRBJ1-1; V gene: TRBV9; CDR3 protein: CASSVAGNTEAFF
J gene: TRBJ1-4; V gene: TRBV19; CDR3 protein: CASSITVTSEKLFF
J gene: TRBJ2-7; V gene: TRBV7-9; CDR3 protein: CASSFSGYEQYF
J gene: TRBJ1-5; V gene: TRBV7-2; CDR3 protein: CASSLAPQARNQPQHF
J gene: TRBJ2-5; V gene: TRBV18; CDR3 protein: CASSSDSPGETQYF
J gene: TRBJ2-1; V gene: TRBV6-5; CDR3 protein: CASSYRGSSYNEQFF
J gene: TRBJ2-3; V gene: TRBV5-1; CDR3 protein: CASSSTSGGAVDTQYF
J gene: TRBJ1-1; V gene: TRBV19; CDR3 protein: CASSIMTGAEAFF
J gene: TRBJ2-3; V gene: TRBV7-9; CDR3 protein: CASSPRTGADTQYF
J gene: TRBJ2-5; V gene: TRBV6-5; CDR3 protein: CASSQTGKETQYF
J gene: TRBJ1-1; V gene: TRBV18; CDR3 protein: CASSYTTGTTEAFF
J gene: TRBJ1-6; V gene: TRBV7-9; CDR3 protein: CSSSVQDSPLHF
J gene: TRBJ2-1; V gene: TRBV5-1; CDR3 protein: CASSLFGFADEQFF
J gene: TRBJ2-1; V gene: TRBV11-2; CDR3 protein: CASSLEGRFYNEQFF
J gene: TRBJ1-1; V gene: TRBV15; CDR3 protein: CATSRELGVVFTEAFF
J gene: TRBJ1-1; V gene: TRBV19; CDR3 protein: CASSILGAEAFF
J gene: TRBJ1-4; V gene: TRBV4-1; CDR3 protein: CASSPSAGTPNEKLFF
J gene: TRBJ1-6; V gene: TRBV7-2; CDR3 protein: CASSFPQGAYNSPLHF
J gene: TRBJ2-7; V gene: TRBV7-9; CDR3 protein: CASTNRGWQYF
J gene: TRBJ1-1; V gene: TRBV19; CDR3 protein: CASSTRTGGNTEAFF
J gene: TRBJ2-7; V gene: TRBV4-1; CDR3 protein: CASSQTMSSRDEQYF
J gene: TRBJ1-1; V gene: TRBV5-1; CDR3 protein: CASSLVSGAGGTEAFF
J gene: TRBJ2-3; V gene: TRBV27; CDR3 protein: CASSLGLGTENTDTQYF
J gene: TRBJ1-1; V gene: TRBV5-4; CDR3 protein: CASSLAVAGNTEAFF
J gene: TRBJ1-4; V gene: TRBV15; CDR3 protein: CATSRDQGNEKLFF
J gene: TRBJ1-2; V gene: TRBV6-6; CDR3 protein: CASSYLRGNYGYTF
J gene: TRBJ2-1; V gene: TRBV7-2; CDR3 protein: CASSYAGLSFF
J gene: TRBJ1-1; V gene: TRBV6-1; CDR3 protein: CASTGGRTGEAFF
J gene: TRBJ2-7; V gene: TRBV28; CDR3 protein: CASSFTGGGSYEQYF
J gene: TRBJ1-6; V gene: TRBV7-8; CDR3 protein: CASSLVGGDNSPLHF
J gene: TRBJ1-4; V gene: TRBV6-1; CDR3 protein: CASNTGRVTNEKLFF
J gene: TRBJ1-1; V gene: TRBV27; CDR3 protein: CASTLRAMYTEAFF
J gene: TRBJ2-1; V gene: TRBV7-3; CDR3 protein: CASSPSGGQYNEQFF
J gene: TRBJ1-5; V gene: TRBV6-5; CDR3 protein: CASSPVSNQPQHF
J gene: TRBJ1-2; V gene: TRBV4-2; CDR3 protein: CASSQDPSAVANYGYTF
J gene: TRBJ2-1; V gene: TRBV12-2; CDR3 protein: CASRPPTISGGPYNEQFF
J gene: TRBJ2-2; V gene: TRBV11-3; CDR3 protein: CASSVGGGDTGELFF
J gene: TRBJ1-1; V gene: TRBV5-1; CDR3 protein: CASSVSDTEAFF
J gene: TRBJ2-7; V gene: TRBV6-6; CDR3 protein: CASSYSGGEQYF
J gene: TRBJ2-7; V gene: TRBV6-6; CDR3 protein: CASSSHSRYYEQYF
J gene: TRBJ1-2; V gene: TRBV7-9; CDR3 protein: CASSLPQGNYGYTF
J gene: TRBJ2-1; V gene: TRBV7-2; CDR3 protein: CASSNGLAGGRGEQFF
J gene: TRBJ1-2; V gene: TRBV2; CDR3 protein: CASSERGRNSYGYTF
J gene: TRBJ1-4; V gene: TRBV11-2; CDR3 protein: CASSRPTGGYEKLFF
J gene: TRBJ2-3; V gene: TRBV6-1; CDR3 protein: CASSFQTQGDTQYF
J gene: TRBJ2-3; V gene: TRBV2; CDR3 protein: CASRQGTAQYF